These 25 T cell receptor beta chains share one sample of origin, sequenced in a study of regulatory T cells in long-lasting Graves disease (dated by TCRdb to about 2021). The time point label corresponds to: newly diagnosed GD, antithyroid drugs for less than 3 months. For both TCR sequencing and RNA sequencing, RNA was extracted from PBMCs using TRIzol. Receptor amplification or capture employed multiplex PCR. The sample was run on an Illumina HiSeq 4000. iRepertoire HTBI primers and Arm-PCR amplification of CDR3 regions were used to construct TCR beta libraries. The public reads were quality trimmed at Q25 with fastp and then assembled into clones with MiXCR by TCRdb, keeping productive beta chains. Rows are unified per CDR3 protein, each entry keeping the most common DNA and genes. Here the sample has roughly 510,000 distinct CDR3 sequences; about 16% occur a single time. The leading ten clones occupy about 11% of the sample.

These data are also associated with another study on T cells in Graves' hyperthyroidism and ophthalmopathy.

The specimen comprised peripheral blood mononuclear cells (PBMCs), sampled at new diagnosis, from a patient treated with antithyroid drugs. The receptors originated from a young man with Graves disease. Donor details come from another sample of the same person, matched by shared clones.

This clonotype was counted many times. The gene calls are TRBV11-2 and TRBJ2-7, with 7 bases matching TRBD1. With V trimmed by 3 bases and J by 5 bases, 10 bases remained unmatched. From germline, CDR1 is SGHAT and CDR2 FQNNGV. This CDR3 is built from 15 residues. CDR3 DNA sequence: TGTGCCAGCAGCTTTTGGACAGGTCGTATCGACGAGCAGTACTTC. Its translation: CASSFWTGRIDEQYF.

On this clonotype: This is likely an artifact of a read error, given a far larger clone one base away. This chain joins TRBV12-3 or TRBV12-4 and TRBJ2-1, with D possibly being TRBD2 (6 bases). The J call could be wrong; TRBJ2-5 is a better fit for the DNA end. The CDR3 length is 15 residues. The CDR3 spells CASRPGLRFLEAQYF. Written as DNA, the CDR3 is TGTGCCAGCAGACCGGGACTGCGTTTCTTGGAGGCCCAGTACTTC.

This chain uses TRBV6-2 or TRBV6-3 with TRBJ1-1; D perhaps matches TRBD1 (6 bases). The germline gives CDR1 MNHEY, CDR2 SVGEGT. This CDR3 region has 14 residues. Between the trimmed V and J ends, which lost 2 bases and 3 bases, there was a span of 10 bases. The CDR3 nucleotides are TGTGCCAGCAGTTACGGGGGCGTCGACACTGAAGCTTTCTTT. Its translation: CASSYGGVDTEAFF.

This clonotype is a singleton in its sample. V gene TRBV7-9 combines with J gene TRBJ2-4, with 7 bases lining up with TRBD1. Germline V gene data show CDR1 as SEHNR and CDR2 as FQNEAQ (reference sequence). The CDR3 extends over 14 amino acids. J was trimmed by 6 bases and V by 5 bases; bases with no gene match: 7. The CDR3 nucleotides are TGTGCCAGCAGCCCCTCGACAGGGACAAACATTCAGTACTTC. Protein: CASSPSTGTNIQYF.

The rearrangement joins TRBV5-4 to TRBJ2-1; 7 bases line up with TRBD2. The J segment lost 7 bases and the V segment lost 3 bases, leaving 10 bases of the junction unmatched. The germline V gene encodes CDR1 SGHNT and CDR2 YYREEE (reference sequence). The CDR3 runs to 15 residues. The CDR3 is CASSWSGMERNEQFF. CDR3 bases: TGTGCCAGCAGCTGGAGCGGGATGGAGCGGAATGAGCAGTTCTTC.

This clonotype was recorded at least ten times. The genes are TRBV3-1 and TRBJ2-5, with D hard to call. Trimming stripped 0 bases from V and 1 base from J, with 9 bases between. This CDR3 contains 15 residues. Per germline, CDR1 LGHDT and CDR2 YNNKEL (reference sequence). CDR3 sequence reads: CASSQDWTVQETQYF. CDR3 DNA sequence: TGTGCCAGCAGCCAAGATTGGACGGTCCAAGAGACCCAGTACTTC.

The chain carries TRBV9 and TRBJ2-3; the D is unclear. This CDR3 is built from 14 residues. CDR1 is SGDLS and CDR2 is YYNGEE in the germline V gene. Trimming pared 4 bases from V and 4 bases from J, leaving 13 bases between. CDR3 bases: TGTGCCAGCAGCCCTCGTTCCCCCCCAGATACGCAGTATTTT. This codes for CASSPRSPPDTQYF.

This clonotype was seen repeatedly, ten times or more. This chain connects TRBV11-2 to TRBJ2-7; 11 bases are shared with TRBD2. Trimming took 8 bases from V and 5 from J; bases not matched to a gene: 8. CDR3 length: 14 amino acids. Per the germline V gene, CDR1 is SGHAT and CDR2 is FQNNGV. In DNA form, the CDR3 reads TGTGCCAGCGCAAGACTAGCGGGAAGGGACGAGCAGTACTTC. It specifies CASARLAGRDEQYF.

This clonotype was counted only a few times. The chain is built from TRBV28 and TRBJ1-2; possible D gene TRBD1, 6 bases. The CDR3 totals 13 residues. The V and J ends lost 10 bases and 4 bases respectively, with 16 bases between them. Germline loops: CDR1 MDHEN, CDR2 SYDVKM. The CDR3 reads CATSLGGGYGYTF. CDR3 nucleotide sequence: TGTGCCACATCCCTCGGGGGCGGCTATGGCTACACCTTC.

This clonotype was seen ten or more times. This chain links TRBV4-1 with TRBJ1-1, with D perhaps matching TRBD1 (5 bases). Trimming stripped 0 bases from V and 0 bases from J, with 11 bases between. The CDR3 runs 16 residues. Germline CDR1 MGHRA, CDR2 YSYEKL. CDR3 bases: TGCGCCAGCAGCCAAGATCAGGGAGCCATGAACACTGAAGCTTTCTTT. Translation: CASSQDQGAMNTEAFF.

This clonotype has just a few counts. The rearrangement uses TRBV10-1 and TRBJ2-5, with 8 bases lining up with TRBD1. This CDR3 spans 14 amino acids. Looked up from germline, CDR1 is WNHNN and CDR2 is SYGVQD (reference sequence). The J segment lost 6 bases and the V segment lost 3 bases, leaving 6 bases of the junction unmatched. The CDR3 nucleotides are TGCGCCAGCAGTGAACAGGGGGTCGGAAAGACCCAGTACTTC. Protein: CASSEQGVGKTQYF.

In this sample, this clonotype turned up many times. The J gene is TRBJ1-1, the V gene TRBV20-1; possibly TRBD1 for D (5 bases). Germline V gene lookup returns CDR1 DFQATT and CDR2 SNEGSKA (reference sequence). The length of the CDR3 is 13 residues. Trimming pared 1 base from V and 1 base from J, leaving 7 bases between. The CDR3 DNA is TGCAGTGCTAGAGGGGGGTGGAACACTGAAGCTTTCTTT. Its translation: CSARGGWNTEAFF.

This clonotype was seen repeatedly, ten times or more. CDR3 DNA sequence: TGTGCCAGCAGCTCTACTAGCGGGAGGGCGGATGAGCAGTTCTTC. Translated: CASSSTSGRADEQFF. This chain links TRBV2 with TRBJ2-1, with 13 bases fitting TRBD2. From germline, CDR1 is SNHLY and CDR2 FYNNEI. The junction had 7 bases not matched to a gene; V was cut back by 6 bases and J by 8 bases. The CDR3 is made up of 15 amino acids.

Ten or more counts support this clonotype. V gene TRBV7-9 combines with J gene TRBJ2-1; TRBD2 matches at 12 bases. The CDR3 has 16 amino acids. Germline V gene lookup returns CDR1 SEHNR and CDR2 FQNEAQ (reference sequence). J gave up 8 bases and V 0 bases, and 5 bases lay outside the gene matches. CDR3 DNA: TGTGCCAGCAGCTTAGCGCGTCTAGCGGGGGGGGATGAGCAGTTCTTC. This encodes CASSLARLAGGDEQFF.

This clonotype was seen many times. The chain carries TRBV7-8 and TRBJ2-1, with D perhaps given as TRBD1 or TRBD2 (5 bases each). Germline assignment: CDR1 SGHVS and CDR2 FQNEAQ. CDR3 length: 15 residues. The germline V and J ends were trimmed by 4 bases and 5 bases, with 15 bases remaining between them. The CDR3 region is CASSYARGENNEQFF. CDR3 in DNA: TGTGCCAGCAGCTACGCCCGAGGGGAAAACAATGAGCAGTTCTTC.

This clonotype has only a few counts. The DNA for the CDR3 is TGCAGTGCTGAGGGGGAGGGTGGCTACACCTTC. Residues: CSAEGEGGYTF. The rearrangement links TRBV20-1 to TRBJ1-2; perhaps TRBD1 as D (6 bases). V gave up 5 bases and J gave up 7 bases, with 11 bases separating them. CDR1 is DFQATT and CDR2 is SNEGSKA in the germline V gene (reference sequence). The CDR3 has 11 amino acids.

In its sample, this clonotype was seen many times. J is TRBJ2-5 and V is TRBV29-1; maybe TRBD1 (5 bases). V lost 5 bases, J lost 5 bases, and 15 bases lay in between. The CDR3 runs to 13 residues. Germline-derived CDR1 and CDR2 are SQVTM and ANQGSEA. CDR3 sequence: CSVQFSRAETQYF. The CDR3, as DNA: TGCAGCGTTCAGTTCAGCAGGGCCGAGACCCAGTACTTC. Full variable domain (missing parts from reference TRBV29-1 and TRBJ2-5): SAVISQKPSRDICQRGTSLTIQCQVDSQVTMMFWYRQQPGQSLTLIATANQGSEATYESGFVIDKFPISRPNLTFSTLTVSNMSPEDSSIYLCSVQFSRAETQYFGPGTRLLVL.

Points on this clonotype: An end of the junction differs from the germline gene, which may be a read error. The chain carries TRBV5-1 and TRBJ2-1; D gene uncertain. The CDR3 is 13 amino acids. Germline V CDR1 and CDR2: SGHRS, YFSETQ. CDR3 DNA: TGCGCCAGCGGCTTGGCAGCCTACAATGAGCAGTTCTTC. This translates into CASGLAAYNEQFF.

The table lists this clonotype with a few counts. The chain has TRBV7-2 and TRBJ2-3; D is unresolved. Trimming took off 2 bases at V and 4 bases at J, with 4 bases between the two ends. Germline V lookup: CDR1 SGHTA, CDR2 FQGNSA. The CDR3 extends over 12 amino acids. CDR3 protein: CASSLYSDTQYF. The CDR3 DNA sequence: TGTGCCAGCAGCTTATATTCAGATACGCAGTATTTT.

This clonotype was observed a few times. This chain connects TRBV29-1 to TRBJ2-1, with D unresolved. Trimming removed 7 bases at V and 3 bases at J, with 10 bases between. Germline CDR1 is SQVTM and CDR2 is ANQGSEA. The CDR3 spans 12 residues. The CDR3 reads CSEKQIYNEQFF. In nucleotides, the CDR3 is TGCAGCGAGAAACAAATCTACAATGAGCAGTTCTTC.

Worth noting for this clonotype: This likely stems from a read error, as it lies one base from a far larger clone. The chain recombines TRBV7-3 with TRBJ2-3; unclear D gene. The germline V gene has CDR1 SGHTA and CDR2 FQGTGA. CDR3 length: 14 amino acids. Deletions cut 6 bases from V and 6 bases from J, with 16 bases between. This CDR3 is CASSRRTTHDTQYF. The CDR3 nucleotides read TGTGCCAGCAGTCGTCGAACCACCCATGATACGCAGTATTTT.

This clonotype showed up many times. The chain is built from TRBV5-1 and TRBJ2-7; D is tentatively TRBD1 or TRBD2 (5 bases each). V was shortened by 3 bases and J by 0 bases, with 10 bases between the two germline ends. Germline CDR1 and CDR2: SGHRS and YFSETQ. This CDR3 is built from 14 residues. For the CDR3, the DNA is TGCGCCAGCAGCTGGGACGCCAACTCCTACGAGCAGTACTTC. Translation: CASSWDANSYEQYF.

This clonotype was seen repeatedly, ten times or more. V gene TRBV20-1 combines with J gene TRBJ2-7; D might be TRBD2 (6 bases). The V gene lost 3 bases and the J gene lost 2 bases, with 8 bases spanning the gap. The length of the CDR3 is 12 residues. Looked up from germline, CDR1 is DFQATT and CDR2 is SNEGSKA (reference sequence). CDR3 region: CSARTRAYEQYF. The CDR3, as DNA: TGCAGTGCTAGGACTAGGGCCTACGAGCAGTACTTC.

V is TRBV3-1 and J is TRBJ2-1, with 7 nucleotides matching TRBD2. Germline V lookup: CDR1 LGHDT, CDR2 YNNKEL (reference sequence). The CDR3 runs to 14 residues. Trimming at V came to 2 bases and at J to 6 bases, leaving 4 bases not matched to a gene. CDR3 protein: CASSQLAESNEQFF. The CDR3 bases are TGTGCCAGCAGCCAACTAGCGGAGAGCAATGAGCAGTTCTTC.

V is TRBV20-1 and J is TRBJ1-1; D is unclear. V shed 4 bases and J shed 7 bases, with 10 bases lying between them. The CDR3 has 11 residues. Germline CDR1 is DFQATT and CDR2 is SNEGSKA (reference sequence). CDR3 protein: CSAILTNEAFF. CDR3 DNA sequence: TGCAGTGCTATACTAACGAATGAAGCTTTCTTT.